The text below deals with one TCR beta chain. Its target is not known. This sample is part of a study of vaccination effects on CD4 cells after COVID-19. Study-level results: Few convalescent patients were studied, and early post-infection samples were lacking.

Antigen-specific CD4+ T cells expanded by the ViraFEST assay with viral peptide pools were then sequenced. Culture proceeded for approximately nine days, and CD4+ T cells were then isolated. Participants completed two doses of the BNT162b2 or mRNA-1273 vaccine. Germline CDR1 and CDR2: MNHEY and SVGAGI. J was trimmed by 6 bases and V by 8 bases; bases with no gene match: 4. The CDR3 spans 14 residues. Sequencing was performed with immunoSEQ multiplex PCR; in TCRdb, only in-frame clones are kept and a portion is missing. The sample consists of around 15,000 clones, approximately 80% of them appearing once.

The rearrangement uses TRBV6-5 and TRBJ1-6; 10 bases agree with TRBD1. The sample here was CD4+ T cells from PBMCs cultured with HCoV-NL63 spike peptides, taken after COVID-19 vaccination. This clonotype originated in a human donor who received a COVID-19 vaccine. For the CDR3, the DNA is TGTGCCAGCTCCCGGGACAGGGGTAATTCACCCCTCCACTTT. This gives the protein CASSRDRGNSPLHF.